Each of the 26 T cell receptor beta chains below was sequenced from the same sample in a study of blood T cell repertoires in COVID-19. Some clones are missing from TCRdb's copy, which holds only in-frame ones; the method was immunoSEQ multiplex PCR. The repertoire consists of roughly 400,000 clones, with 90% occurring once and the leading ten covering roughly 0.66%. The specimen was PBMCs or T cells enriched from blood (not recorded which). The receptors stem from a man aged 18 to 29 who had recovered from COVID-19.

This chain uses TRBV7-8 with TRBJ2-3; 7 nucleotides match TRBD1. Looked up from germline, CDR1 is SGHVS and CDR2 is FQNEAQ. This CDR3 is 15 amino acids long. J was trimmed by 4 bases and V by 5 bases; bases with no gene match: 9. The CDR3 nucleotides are TGTGCCAGCAGCCGACAGGGTTTCGATGCAGATACGCAGTATTTT. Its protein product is CASSRQGFDADTQYF.

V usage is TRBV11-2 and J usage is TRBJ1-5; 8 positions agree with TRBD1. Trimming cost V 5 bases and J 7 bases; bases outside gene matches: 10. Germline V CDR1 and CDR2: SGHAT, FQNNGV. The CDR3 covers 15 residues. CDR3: CASSRGSGGSQPQHF. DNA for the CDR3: TGTGCCAGCAGCCGAGGGTCAGGGGGCAGCCAGCCCCAGCATTTT.

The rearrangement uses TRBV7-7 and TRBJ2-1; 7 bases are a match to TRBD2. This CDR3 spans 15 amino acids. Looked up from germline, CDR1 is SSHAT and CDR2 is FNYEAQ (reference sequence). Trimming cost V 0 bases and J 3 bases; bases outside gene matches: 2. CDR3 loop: CASSLALAVYNEQFF. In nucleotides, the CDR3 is TGTGCCAGCAGCTTAGCCCTAGCGGTCTACAATGAGCAGTTCTTC.

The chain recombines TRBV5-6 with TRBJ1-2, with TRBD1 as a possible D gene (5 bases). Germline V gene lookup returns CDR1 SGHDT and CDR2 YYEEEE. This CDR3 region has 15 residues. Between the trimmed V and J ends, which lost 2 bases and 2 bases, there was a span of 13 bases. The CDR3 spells CASSLKDIKNYGYTF. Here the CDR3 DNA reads TGTGCCAGCAGCTTAAAGGACATCAAGAACTATGGCTACACCTTC. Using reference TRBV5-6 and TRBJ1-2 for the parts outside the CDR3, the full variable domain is DAGVTQSPTHLIKTRGQQVTLRCSPKSGHDTVSWYQQALGQGPQFIFQYYEEEERQRGNFPDRFSGHQFPNYSSELNVNALLLGDSALYLCASSLKDIKNYGYTFGSGTRLTVV.

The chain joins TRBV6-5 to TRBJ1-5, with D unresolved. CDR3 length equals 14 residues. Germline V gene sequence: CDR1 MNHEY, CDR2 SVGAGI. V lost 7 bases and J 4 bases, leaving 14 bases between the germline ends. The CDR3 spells CASNPYSGNQPQHF. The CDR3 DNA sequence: TGTGCCAGCAACCCATATTCGGGGAATCAGCCCCAGCATTTT.

The CDR3 here is CASSLVGRNSNQPQHF. CDR3 nucleotides: TGTGCCAGCAGTTTAGTCGGGAGGAATAGCAATCAGCCCCAGCATTTT. The V call is TRBV28, the J call TRBJ1-5, with unresolved D. The CDR3 consists of 16 residues. Trimming removed 2 bases at V and 0 bases at J, with 11 bases between. Germline V gives CDR1 MDHEN, CDR2 SYDVKM.

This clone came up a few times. As DNA, the CDR3 is TGCAGTGCTAGTGGACTCATAGCCAAAAACATTCAGTACTTC. As protein: CSASGLIAKNIQYF. The chain recombines TRBV20-1 with TRBJ2-4, with D maybe TRBD2 (5 bases). CDR3 size: 14 residues. V dropped 3 bases and J dropped 0 bases, with 9 bases sitting between them. Per germline, CDR1 DFQATT and CDR2 SNEGSKA (reference sequence).

The CDR3 nucleotides are TGTGCCAGCAGCTTAGGCGCAGGGGGTCAGAACACTGAAGCTTTCTTT. Translated, it gives CASSLGAGGQNTEAFF. The chain recombines TRBV7-6 with TRBJ1-1; 7 bases map to TRBD1. Trimming took 1 base from V and 1 from J; bases not matched to a gene: 6. The CDR3 loop spans 16 amino acids. CDR1 SGHVS and CDR2 FNYEAQ come from the germline V gene.

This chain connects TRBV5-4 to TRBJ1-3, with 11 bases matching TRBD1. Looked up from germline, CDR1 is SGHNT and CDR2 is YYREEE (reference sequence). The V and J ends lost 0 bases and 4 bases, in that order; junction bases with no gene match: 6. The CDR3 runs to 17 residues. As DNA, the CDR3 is TGTGCCAGCAGCTTGGTGGGGACAGGGGGAAAAGGAAACACCATATATTTT. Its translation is CASSLVGTGGKGNTIYF. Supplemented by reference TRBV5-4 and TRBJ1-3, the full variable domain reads ETGVTQSPTHLIKTRGQQVTLRCSSQSGHNTVSWYQQALGQGPQFIFQYYREEENGRGNFPPRFSGLQFPNYSSELNVNALELDDSALYLCASSLVGTGGKGNTIYFGEGSWLTVV.

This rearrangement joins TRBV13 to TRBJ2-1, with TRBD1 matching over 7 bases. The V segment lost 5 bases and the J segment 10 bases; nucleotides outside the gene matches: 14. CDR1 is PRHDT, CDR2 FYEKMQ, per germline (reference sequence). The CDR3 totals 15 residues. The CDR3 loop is CASSANLDRVGEQFF. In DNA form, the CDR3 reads TGTGCCAGCAGCGCAAACCTAGACAGGGTCGGGGAGCAGTTCTTC.

The CDR3 sequence: CASTHTDRDYGYTF. CDR3 nucleotides: TGTGCCAGCACCCACACTGACAGGGACTATGGCTACACCTTC. V gene TRBV3-1 (or the pseudogene TRBV3-2) combines with J gene TRBJ1-2; 7 nucleotides line up with TRBD1. The V and J ends lost 7 bases and 3 bases, in that order; junction bases with no gene match: 8. The CDR3 covers 14 residues. Germline V gives CDR1 LGHDT, CDR2 YNNKEL (reference sequence).

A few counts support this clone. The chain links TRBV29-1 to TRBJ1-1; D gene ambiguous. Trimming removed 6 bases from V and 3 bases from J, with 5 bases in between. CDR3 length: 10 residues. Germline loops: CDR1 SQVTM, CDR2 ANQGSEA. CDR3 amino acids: CSVFDTEAFF. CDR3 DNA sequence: TGCAGCGTGTTCGACACTGAAGCTTTCTTT. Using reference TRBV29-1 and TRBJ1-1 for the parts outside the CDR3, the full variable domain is SAVISQKPSRDICQRGTSLTIQCQVDSQVTMMFWYRQQPGQSLTLIATANQGSEATYESGFVIDKFPISRPNLTFSTLTVSNMSPEDSSIYLCSVFDTEAFFGQGTRLTVV.

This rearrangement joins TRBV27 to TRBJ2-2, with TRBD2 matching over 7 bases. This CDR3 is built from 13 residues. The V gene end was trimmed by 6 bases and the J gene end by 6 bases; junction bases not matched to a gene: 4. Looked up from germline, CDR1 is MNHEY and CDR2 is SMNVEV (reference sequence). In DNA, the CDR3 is TGTGCCAGCAGACCACTAGCGCCCGGGGAGCTGTTTTTT. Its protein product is CASRPLAPGELFF.

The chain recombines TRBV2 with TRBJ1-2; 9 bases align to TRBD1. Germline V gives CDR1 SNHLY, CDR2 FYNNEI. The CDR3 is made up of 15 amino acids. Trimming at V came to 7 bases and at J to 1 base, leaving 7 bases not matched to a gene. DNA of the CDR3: TGTGCCAGCAATCCAGGGACAGGGAATAACTATGGCTACACCTTC. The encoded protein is CASNPGTGNNYGYTF.

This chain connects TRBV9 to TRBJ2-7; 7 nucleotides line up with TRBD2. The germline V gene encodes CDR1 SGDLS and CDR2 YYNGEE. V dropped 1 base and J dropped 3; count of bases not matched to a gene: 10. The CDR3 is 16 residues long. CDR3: CASSVTPLGGGYEQYF. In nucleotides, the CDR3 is TGTGCCAGCAGCGTAACCCCTCTGGGGGGGGGCTACGAGCAGTACTTC.

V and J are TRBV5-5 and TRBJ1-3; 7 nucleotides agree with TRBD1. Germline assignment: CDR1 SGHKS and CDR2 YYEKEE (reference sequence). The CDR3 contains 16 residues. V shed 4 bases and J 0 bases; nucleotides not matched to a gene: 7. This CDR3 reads CASSGGQPISGNTIYF. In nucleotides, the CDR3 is TGTGCCAGCAGCGGGGGACAGCCCATCTCTGGAAACACCATATATTTT.

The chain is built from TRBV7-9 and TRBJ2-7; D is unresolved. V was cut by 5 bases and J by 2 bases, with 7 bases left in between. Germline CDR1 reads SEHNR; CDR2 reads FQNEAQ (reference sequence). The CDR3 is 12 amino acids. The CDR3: CASSQATYEQYF. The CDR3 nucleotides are TGTGCCAGCAGCCAGGCTACCTACGAGCAGTACTTC.

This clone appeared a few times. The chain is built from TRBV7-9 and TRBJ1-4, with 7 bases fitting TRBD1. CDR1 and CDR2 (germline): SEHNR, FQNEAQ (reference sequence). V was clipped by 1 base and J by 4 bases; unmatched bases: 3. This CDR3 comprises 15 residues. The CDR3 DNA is TGTGCCAGCAGCTTAGACAGGGGAAATAATGAAAAACTGTTTTTT. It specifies CASSLDRGNNEKLFF.

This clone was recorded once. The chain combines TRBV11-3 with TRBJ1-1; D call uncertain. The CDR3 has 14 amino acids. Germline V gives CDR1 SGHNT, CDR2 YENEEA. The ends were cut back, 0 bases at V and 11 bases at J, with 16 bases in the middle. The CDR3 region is CASSLDPVGREAFF. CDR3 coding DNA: TGTGCCAGCAGCTTAGATCCTGTTGGTAGGGAGGCTTTCTTT.

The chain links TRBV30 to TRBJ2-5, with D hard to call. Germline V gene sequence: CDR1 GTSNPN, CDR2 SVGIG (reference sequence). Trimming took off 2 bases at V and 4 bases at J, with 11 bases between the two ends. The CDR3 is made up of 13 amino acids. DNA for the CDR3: TGTGCCTGGAGTCCGGGTCGTAGAGAGACCCAGTACTTC. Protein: CAWSPGRRETQYF.

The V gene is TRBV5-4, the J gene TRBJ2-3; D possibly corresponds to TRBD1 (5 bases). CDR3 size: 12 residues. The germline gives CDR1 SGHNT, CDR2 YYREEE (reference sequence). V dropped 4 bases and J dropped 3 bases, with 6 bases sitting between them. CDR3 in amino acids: CASSHRTDTQYF. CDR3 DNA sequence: TGTGCCAGCAGCCACAGGACAGATACGCAGTATTTT.

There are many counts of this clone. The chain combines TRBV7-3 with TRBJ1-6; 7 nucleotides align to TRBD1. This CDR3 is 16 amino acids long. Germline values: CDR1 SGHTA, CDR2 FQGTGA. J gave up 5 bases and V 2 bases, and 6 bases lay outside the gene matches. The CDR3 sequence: CASSLQGVKNNSPLHF. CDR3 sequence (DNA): TGTGCCAGCAGCTTACAGGGGGTGAAAAATAATTCACCCCTCCACTTT.

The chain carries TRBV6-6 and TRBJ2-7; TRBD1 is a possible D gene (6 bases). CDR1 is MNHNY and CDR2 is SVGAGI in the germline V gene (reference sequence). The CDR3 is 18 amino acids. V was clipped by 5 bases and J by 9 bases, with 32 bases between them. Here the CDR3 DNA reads TGTGCCAGCAGTCCCTGGGGGCAGGAGTTTCCAATTTCTACGAGGCAGTACTTC. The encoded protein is CASSPWGQEFPISTRQYF.

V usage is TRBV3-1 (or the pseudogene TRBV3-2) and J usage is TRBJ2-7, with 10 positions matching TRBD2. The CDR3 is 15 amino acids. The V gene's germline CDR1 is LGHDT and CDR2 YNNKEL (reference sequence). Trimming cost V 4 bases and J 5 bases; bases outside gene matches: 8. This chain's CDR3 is CASSPVGLAGDEQYF. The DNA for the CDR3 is TGTGCCAGCAGCCCCGTGGGGCTAGCGGGAGACGAGCAGTACTTC.

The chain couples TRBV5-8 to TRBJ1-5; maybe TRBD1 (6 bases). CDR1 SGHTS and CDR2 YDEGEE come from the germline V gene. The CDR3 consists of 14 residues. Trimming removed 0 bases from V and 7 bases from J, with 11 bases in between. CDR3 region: CASSLEQGSQPQHF. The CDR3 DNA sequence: TGTGCCAGCAGCTTGGAGCAGGGGAGCCAGCCCCAGCATTTT.

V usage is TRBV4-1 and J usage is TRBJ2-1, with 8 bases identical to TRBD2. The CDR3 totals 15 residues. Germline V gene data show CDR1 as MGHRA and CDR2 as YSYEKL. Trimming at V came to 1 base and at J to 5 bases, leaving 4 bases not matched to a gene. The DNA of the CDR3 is TGCGCCAGCAGCCAAGTGACTAGCGATAACAATGAGCAGTTCTTC. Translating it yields CASSQVTSDNNEQFF.